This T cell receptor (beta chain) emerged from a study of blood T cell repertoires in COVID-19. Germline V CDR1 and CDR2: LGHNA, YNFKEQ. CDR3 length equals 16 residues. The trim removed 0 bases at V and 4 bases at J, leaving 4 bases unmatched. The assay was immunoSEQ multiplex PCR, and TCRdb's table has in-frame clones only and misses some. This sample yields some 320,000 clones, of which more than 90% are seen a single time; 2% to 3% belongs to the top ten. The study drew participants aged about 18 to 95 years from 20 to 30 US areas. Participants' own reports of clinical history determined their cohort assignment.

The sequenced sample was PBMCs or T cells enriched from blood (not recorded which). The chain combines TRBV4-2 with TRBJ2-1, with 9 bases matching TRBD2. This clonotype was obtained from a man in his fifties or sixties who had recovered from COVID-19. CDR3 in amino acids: CASSQDVAGAYNEQFF. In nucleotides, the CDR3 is TGTGCCAGCAGCCAAGACGTAGCGGGGGCTTACAATGAGCAGTTCTTC.